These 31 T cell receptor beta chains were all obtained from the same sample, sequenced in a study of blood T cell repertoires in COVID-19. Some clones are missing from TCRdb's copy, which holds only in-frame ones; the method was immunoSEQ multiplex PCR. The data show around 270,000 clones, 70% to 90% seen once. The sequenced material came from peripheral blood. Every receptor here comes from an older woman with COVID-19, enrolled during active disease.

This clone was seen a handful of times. The CDR3 nucleotides are TGTGCCAGTAAGCAGGGGGTTGACTATGGCTACACCTTC. Translated: CASKQGVDYGYTF. The chain employs TRBV19 and TRBJ1-2, with TRBD1 matching 7 bases. This CDR3 has 13 amino acids. The ends lost 7 bases at V and 3 bases at J; junction bases unmatched: 5. From germline, CDR1 is LNHDA and CDR2 SQIVND (reference sequence).

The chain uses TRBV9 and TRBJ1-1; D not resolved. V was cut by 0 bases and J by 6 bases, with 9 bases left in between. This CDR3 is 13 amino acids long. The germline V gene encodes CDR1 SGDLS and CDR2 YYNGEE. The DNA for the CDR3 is TGTGCCAGCAGCGTAGGTCTGGGCGCTGAAGCTTTCTTT. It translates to CASSVGLGAEAFF.

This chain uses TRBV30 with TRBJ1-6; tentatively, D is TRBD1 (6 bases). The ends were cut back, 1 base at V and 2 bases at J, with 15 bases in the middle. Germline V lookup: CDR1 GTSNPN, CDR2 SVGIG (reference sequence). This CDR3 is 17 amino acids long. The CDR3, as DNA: TGTGCCTGGAGTGGGGCCGGGACAAGCACCTATAATTCACCCCTCCACTTT. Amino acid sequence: CAWSGAGTSTYNSPLHF.

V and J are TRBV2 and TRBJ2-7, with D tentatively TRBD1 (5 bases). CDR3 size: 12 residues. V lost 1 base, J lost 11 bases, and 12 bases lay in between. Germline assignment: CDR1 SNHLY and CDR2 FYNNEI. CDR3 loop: CASSEGGAWEYF. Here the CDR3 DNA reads TGTGCCAGCAGTGAAGGGGGCGCCTGGGAGTACTTC.

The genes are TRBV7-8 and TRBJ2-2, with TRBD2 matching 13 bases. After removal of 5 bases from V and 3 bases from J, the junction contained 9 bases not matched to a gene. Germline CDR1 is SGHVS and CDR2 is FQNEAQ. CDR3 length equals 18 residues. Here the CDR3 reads CASSQLAGGPYDTGELFF. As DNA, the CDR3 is TGTGCCAGCAGCCAACTAGCGGGAGGGCCTTATGACACCGGGGAGCTGTTTTTT.

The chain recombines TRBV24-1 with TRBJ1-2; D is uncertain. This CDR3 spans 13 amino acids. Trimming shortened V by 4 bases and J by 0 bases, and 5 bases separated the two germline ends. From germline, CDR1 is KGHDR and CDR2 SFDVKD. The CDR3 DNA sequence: TGTGCCACCAGTGACAGTACTAACTATGGCTACACCTTC. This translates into CATSDSTNYGYTF.

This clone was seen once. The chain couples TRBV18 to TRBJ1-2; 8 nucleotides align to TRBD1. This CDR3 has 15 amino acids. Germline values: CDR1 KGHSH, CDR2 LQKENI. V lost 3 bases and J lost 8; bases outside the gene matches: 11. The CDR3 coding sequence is TGTGCCAGCTCACCGACCACGGACAGGGTTGGGGGCTACACCTTC. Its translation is CASSPTTDRVGGYTF.

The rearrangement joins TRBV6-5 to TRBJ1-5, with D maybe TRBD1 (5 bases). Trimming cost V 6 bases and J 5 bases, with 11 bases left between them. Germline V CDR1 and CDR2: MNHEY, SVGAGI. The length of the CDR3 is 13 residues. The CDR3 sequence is CASSREVDQPQHF. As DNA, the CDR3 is TGTGCCAGCAGCAGGGAGGTGGATCAGCCCCAGCATTTT.

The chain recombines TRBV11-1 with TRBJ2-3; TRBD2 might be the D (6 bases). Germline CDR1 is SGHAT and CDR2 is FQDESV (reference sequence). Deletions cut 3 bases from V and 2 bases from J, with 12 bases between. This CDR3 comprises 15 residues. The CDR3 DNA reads TGTGCCAGCAGCTTTAACCGGGGGAACACAGATACGCAGTATTTT. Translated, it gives CASSFNRGNTDTQYF.

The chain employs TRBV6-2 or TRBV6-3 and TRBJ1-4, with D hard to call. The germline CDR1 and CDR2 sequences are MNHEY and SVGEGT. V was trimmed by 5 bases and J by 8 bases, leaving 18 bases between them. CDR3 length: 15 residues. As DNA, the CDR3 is TGTGCCAGCAGTCCGGGTGGCTCCCTAGGAGAAAAACTGTTTTTT. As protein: CASSPGGSLGEKLFF.

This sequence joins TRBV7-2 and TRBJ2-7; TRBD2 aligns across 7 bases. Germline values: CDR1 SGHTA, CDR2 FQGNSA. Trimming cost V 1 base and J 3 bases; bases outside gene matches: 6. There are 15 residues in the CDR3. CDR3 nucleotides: TGTGCCAGCAGCTTAGTTGGGGCTAGCGGCTACGAGCAGTACTTC. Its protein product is CASSLVGASGYEQYF.

The CDR3 here is CASSPHQYGYTF. DNA of the CDR3: TGTGCCAGCAGCCCCCATCAGTATGGCTACACCTTC. The chain employs TRBV7-2 and TRBJ1-2; no definite D call. V lost 5 bases and J 5 bases, leaving 9 bases between the germline ends. Germline V gene lookup returns CDR1 SGHTA and CDR2 FQGNSA. The CDR3 extends over 12 amino acids.

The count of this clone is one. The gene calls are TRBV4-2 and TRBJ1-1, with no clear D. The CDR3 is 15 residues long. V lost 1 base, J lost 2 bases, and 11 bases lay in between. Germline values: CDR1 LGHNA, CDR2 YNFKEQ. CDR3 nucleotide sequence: TGTGCCAGCAGCCAAGGGTATGGGCGAAACACTGAAGCTTTCTTT. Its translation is CASSQGYGRNTEAFF.

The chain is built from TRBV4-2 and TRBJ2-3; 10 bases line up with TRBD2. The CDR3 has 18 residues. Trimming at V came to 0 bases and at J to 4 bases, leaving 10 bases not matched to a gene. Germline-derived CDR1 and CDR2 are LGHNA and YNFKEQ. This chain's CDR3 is CASSQESPLAGVADTQYF. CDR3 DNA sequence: TGTGCCAGCAGCCAAGAGTCCCCGCTAGCGGGAGTTGCAGATACGCAGTATTTT.

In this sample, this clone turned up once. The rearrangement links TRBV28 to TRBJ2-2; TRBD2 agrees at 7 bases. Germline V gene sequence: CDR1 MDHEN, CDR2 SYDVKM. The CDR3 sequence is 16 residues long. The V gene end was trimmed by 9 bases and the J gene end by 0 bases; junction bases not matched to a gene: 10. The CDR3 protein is CASNIRGLANTGELFF. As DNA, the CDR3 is TGTGCCAGTAATATACGCGGACTAGCGAACACCGGGGAGCTGTTTTTT.

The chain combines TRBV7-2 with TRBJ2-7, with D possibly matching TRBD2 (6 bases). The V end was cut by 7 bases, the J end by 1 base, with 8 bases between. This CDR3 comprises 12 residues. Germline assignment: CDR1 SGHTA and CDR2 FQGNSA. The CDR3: CASTGSSYEQYF. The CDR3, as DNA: TGTGCCAGCACCGGGAGTTCCTACGAGCAGTACTTC.

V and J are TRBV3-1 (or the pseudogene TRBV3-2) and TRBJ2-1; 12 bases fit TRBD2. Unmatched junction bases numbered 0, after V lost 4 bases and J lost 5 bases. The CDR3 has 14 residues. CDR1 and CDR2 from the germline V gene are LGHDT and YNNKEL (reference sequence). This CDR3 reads CASSRTSGNNEQFF. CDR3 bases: TGTGCCAGCAGCCGGACTAGCGGGAACAATGAGCAGTTCTTC.

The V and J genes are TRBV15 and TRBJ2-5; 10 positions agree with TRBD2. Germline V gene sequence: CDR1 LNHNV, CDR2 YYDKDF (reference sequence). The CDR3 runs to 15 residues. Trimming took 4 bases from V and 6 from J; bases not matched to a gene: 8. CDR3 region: CATSNPGTSAKTQYF. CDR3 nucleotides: TGTGCCACCAGCAACCCCGGGACTAGCGCAAAGACCCAGTACTTC. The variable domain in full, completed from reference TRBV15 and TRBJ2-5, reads DAMVIQNPRYQVTQFGKPVTLSCSQTLNHNVMYWYQQKSSQAPKLLFHYYDKDFNNEADTPDNFQSRRPNTSFCFLDIRSPGLGDTAMYLCATSNPGTSAKTQYFGPGTRLLVL.

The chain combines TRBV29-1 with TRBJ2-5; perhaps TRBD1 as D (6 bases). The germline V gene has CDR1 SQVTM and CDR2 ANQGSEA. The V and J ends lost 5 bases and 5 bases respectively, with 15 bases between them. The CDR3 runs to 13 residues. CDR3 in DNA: TGCAGCGTTTCCGGACAGTCACGGGAGACCCAGTACTTC. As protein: CSVSGQSRETQYF. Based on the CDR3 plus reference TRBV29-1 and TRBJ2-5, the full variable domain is SAVISQKPSRDICQRGTSLTIQCQVDSQVTMMFWYRQQPGQSLTLIATANQGSEATYESGFVIDKFPISRPNLTFSTLTVSNMSPEDSSIYLCSVSGQSRETQYFGPGTRLLVL.

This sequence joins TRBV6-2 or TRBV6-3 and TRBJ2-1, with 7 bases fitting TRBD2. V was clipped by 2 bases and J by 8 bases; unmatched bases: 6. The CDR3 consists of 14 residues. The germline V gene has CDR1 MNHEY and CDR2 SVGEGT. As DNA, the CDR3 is TGTGCCAGCAGTTACCGCGGGAGAGGGGATGAGCAGTTCTTC. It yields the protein CASSYRGRGDEQFF.

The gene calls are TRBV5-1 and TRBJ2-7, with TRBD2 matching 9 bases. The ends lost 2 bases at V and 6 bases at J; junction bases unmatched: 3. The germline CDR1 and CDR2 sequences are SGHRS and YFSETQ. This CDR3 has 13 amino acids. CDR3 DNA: TGCGCCAGCAGCTTTAAAGCGGGAGGCGAGCAGTACTTC. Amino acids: CASSFKAGGEQYF.

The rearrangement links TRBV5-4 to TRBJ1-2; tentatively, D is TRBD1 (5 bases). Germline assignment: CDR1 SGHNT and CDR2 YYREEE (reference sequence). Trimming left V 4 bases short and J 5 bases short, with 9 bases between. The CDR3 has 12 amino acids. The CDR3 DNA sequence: TGTGCCAGCAGCCCGGACACGTATGGCTACACCTTC. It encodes CASSPDTYGYTF.

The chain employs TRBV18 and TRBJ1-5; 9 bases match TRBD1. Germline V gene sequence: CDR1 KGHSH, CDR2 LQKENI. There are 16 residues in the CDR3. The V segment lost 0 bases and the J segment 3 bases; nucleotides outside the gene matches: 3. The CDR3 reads CASSPPGQGSNQPQHF. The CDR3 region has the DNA TGTGCCAGCTCACCACCGGGACAGGGTTCCAATCAGCCCCAGCATTTT.

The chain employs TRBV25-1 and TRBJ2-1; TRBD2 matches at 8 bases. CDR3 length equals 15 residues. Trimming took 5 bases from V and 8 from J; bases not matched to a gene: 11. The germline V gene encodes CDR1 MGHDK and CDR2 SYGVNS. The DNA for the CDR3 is TGTGCCAGCAGTCCTTGGACTAGCCAAGGCGATGAGCAGTTCTTC. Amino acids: CASSPWTSQGDEQFF.

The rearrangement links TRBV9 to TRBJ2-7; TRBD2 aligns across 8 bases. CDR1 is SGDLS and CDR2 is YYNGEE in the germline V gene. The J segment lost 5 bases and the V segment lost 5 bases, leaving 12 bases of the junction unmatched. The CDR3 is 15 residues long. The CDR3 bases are TGTGCCAGCAGTCGCGGACTAGCTCGGGGCGACGAGCAGTACTTC. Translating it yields CASSRGLARGDEQYF.

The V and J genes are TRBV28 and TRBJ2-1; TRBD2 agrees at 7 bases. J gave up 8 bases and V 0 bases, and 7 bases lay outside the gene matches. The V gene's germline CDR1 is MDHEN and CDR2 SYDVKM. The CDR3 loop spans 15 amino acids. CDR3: CASSLWSGMPDEQFF. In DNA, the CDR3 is TGTGCCAGCAGTTTATGGAGCGGGATGCCTGATGAGCAGTTCTTC.

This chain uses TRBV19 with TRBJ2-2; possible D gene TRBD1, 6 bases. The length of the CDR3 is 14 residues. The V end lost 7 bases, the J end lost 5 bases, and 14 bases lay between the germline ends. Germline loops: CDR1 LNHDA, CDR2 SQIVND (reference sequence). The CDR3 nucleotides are TGTGCCAGTAAAGGCACAGGGAGAACCGGGGAGCTGTTTTTT. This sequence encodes CASKGTGRTGELFF.

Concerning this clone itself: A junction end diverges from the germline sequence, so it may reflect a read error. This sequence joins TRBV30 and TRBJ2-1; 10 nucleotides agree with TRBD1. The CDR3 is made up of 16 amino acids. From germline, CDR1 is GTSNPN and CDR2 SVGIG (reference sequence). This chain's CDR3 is CAWSGRTGGMVLPRLF. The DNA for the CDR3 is TGTGCCTGGAGCGGCAGGACAGGGGGAATGGTGTTGCCGAGGCTCTTC.

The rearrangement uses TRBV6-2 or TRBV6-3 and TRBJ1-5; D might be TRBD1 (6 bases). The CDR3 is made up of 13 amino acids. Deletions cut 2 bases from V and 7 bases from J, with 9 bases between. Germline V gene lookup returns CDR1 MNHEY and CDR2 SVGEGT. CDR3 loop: CASSYATGQPQHF. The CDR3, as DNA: TGTGCCAGCAGTTACGCGACAGGCCAGCCCCAGCATTTT.

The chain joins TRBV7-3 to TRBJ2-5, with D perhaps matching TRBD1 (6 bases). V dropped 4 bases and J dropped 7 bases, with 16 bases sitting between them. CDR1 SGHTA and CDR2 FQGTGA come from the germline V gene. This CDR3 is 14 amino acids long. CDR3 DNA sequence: TGTGCCAGCAGCTCTACAGGGTTGATCGGGACCCAGTACTTC. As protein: CASSSTGLIGTQYF. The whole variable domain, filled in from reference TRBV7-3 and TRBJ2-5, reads GAGVSQTPSNKVTEKGKYVELRCDPISGHTALYWYRQSLGQGPEFLIYFQGTGAADDSGLPNDRFFAVRPEGSVSTLKIQRTERGDSAVYLCASSSTGLIGTQYFGPGTRLLVL.

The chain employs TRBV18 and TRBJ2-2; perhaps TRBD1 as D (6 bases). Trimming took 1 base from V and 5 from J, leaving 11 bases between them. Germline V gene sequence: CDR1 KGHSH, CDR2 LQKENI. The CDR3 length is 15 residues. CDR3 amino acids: CASSPLQGETGELFF. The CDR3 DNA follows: TGTGCCAGCTCACCACTACAGGGCGAGACCGGGGAGCTGTTTTTT.